The clone carrying this T cell receptor (beta chain) was found a few times. The entry originates in a study of blood T cell repertoires in COVID-19. Method: immunoSEQ multiplex PCR; TCRdb's copy keeps in-frame clones and lacks some. The data contain about 190,000 clones, 90% of them singletons. This CDR3 has 18 residues. Unmatched junction bases numbered 7, after V lost 5 bases and J lost 1 base. Germline V gives CDR1 SNHLY, CDR2 FYNNEI. Source material: peripheral blood. V and J are TRBV2 and TRBJ2-1; 14 bases fit TRBD2. This clonotype was sampled from a man between 50 and 59 years old with acute or convalescent COVID-19. CDR3 sequence reads: CASSRGLAGGGSYNEQFF. CDR3 nucleotide sequence: TGTGCCAGCAGTCGAGGACTAGCGGGAGGAGGGTCCTACAATGAGCAGTTCTTC.